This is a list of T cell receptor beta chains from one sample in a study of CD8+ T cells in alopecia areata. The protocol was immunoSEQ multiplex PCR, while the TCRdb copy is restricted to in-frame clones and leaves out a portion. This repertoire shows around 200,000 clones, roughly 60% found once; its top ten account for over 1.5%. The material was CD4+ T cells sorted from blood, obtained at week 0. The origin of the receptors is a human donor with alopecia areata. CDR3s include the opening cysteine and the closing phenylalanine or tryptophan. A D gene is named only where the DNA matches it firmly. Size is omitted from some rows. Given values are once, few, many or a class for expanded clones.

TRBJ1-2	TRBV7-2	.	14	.	TGTGCCAGCAGCCCACGGACCGACGGGTATGGCTACACCTTC	CASSPRTDGYGYTF
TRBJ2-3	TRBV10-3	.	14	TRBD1	TGTGCCATCAGTGAGGGACAGGGCCGAGATACGCAGTATTTT	CAISEGQGRDTQYF
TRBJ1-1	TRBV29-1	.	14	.	TGCAGCGTCGGAACCCTGACAGGAAAGACTGAAGCTTTCTTT	CSVGTLTGKTEAFF
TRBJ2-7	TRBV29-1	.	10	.	TGCAGCGTTGTGATTTACGAGCAGTACTTC	CSVVIYEQYF
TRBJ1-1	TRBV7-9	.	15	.	TGTGCCAGCAGCTTGTCCTCAGCCACCAACACTGAAGCTTTCTTT	CASSLSSATNTEAFF
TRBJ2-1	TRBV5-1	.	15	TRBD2	TGCGCCAGCAGGACACCGGGACTAAATAACAATGAGCAGTTCTTC	CASRTPGLNNNEQFF
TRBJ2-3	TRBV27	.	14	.	TGTGCCAGCACCCTCTTCCCAGGGAGAGATACGCAGTATTTT	CASTLFPGRDTQYF
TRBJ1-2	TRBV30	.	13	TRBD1	TGTGCCTGGAGTGAACAGGGGGCGCCTGGCTACACCTTC	CAWSEQGAPGYTF
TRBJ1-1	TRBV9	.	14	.	TGTGCCAGCAGGGGGTTGAGGGAGAAAACTGAAGCTTTCTTT	CASRGLREKTEAFF
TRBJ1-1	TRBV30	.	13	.	TGTGCCTGGAAGGCAGATCTGAACACTGAAGCTTTCTTT	CAWKADLNTEAFF
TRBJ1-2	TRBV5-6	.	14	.	TGTGCCAGCAGCTTGGAACAGCTCGACTATGGCTACACCTTC	CASSLEQLDYGYTF
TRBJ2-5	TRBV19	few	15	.	TGTGCCAGTAGTTCCGACTCGCTAATCCGGGAGACCCAGTACTTC	CASSSDSLIRETQYF
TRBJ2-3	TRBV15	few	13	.	TGTGCCACCAGCAGAGTGGGTGCAGATACGCAGTATTTT	CATSRVGADTQYF
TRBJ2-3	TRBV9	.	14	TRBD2	TGTGCCAGCAGCCATAGCGGGGGCACAGATACGCAGTATTTT	CASSHSGGTDTQYF
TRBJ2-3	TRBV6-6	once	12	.	TGTGCCAGCAGTGCCGACGGAGATACGCAGTATTTT	CASSADGDTQYF
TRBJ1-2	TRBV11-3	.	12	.	TGTGCCAGCAGCTTAGATCGGGGTGGCTACACCTTC	CASSLDRGGYTF
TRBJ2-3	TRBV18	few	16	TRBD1	TGTGCCAGCTCACCATCAGGGGGCCGAAGCACAGATACGCAGTATTTT	CASSPSGGRSTDTQYF
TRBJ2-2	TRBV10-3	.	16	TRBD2	TGTGCCATCAGTGAGGTAGCGGGGGCGAACACCGGGGAGCTGTTTTTT	CAISEVAGANTGELFF
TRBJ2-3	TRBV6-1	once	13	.	TGTGCCAGCAGTGTTAAACCCCCAGATACGCAGTATTTT	CASSVKPPDTQYF
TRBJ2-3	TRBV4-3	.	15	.	TGCGCCAGCAGCCAAGGGCGGGGCTTCACAGATACGCAGTATTTT	CASSQGRGFTDTQYF
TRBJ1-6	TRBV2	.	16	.	TGTGCCAGCAGATCCCCAGGGAGCTCCTATAATTCACCCCTCCACTTT	CASRSPGSSYNSPLHF
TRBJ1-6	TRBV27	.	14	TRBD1	TGTGCCAGCCGTCTTAGACAGGGTGGTTCACCCCTCCACTTT	CASRLRQGGSPLHF
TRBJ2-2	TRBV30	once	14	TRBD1	TGTGCCTGCCCTCAGGGGGTCGGCACCGGGGAGCTGTTTTTT	CACPQGVGTGELFF
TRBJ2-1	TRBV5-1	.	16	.	TGCGCCAGCAGCTCCGCTCCCGTGAGGTTCTACAATGAGCAGTTCTTC	CASSSAPVRFYNEQFF
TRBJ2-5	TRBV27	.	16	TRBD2	TGTGCCAGCAGTTTTGTCAGGGCGGGGGGTCAAGAGACCCAGTACTTC	CASSFVRAGGQETQYF
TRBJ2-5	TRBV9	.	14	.	TGTGCCAGCAGCCCAGACCCGAGGGGGGAGACCCAGTACTTC	CASSPDPRGETQYF
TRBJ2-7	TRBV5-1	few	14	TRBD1	TGCGCCAGCAGCCCGGGACAGGGATCGGGGGAGCAGTACTTC	CASSPGQGSGEQYF
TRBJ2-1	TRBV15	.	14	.	TGTGCCACCAGCAGAGAAATTGGATTGCATGAGCAGTTCTTC	CATSREIGLHEQFF
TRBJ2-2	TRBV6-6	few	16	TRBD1	TGTGCCAGCAGTTCACCGGGACAGGGTAGCCCCGGGGAGCTGTTTTTT	CASSSPGQGSPGELFF
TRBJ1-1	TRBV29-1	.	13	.	TGCAGCGTCGTAGGACGGCTGAACACTGAAGCTTTCTTT	CSVVGRLNTEAFF
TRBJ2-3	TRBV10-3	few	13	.	TGTGCCATCAGTGAGTCGGCCATAGATACGCAGTATTTT	CAISESAIDTQYF
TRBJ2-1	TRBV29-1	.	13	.	TGCAGCGGTCGGGGGAGCACCTACAATGAGCAGTTCTTC	CSGRGSTYNEQFF
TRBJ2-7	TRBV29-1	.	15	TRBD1	TGCAGCGTTGAAGATGAGGGACAGGGGGCCTACGAGCAGTACTTC	CSVEDEGQGAYEQYF
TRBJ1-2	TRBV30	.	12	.	TGTGCCTGGAGTGTGTCGGATGGGGGCTACACCTTC	CAWSVSDGGYTF
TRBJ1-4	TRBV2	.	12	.	TGTGCCAGCTATGGCGGGTATGAAAAACTGTTTTTT	CASYGGYEKLFF
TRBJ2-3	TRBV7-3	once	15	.	TGTGCCAGCAGCCCCCGGGGGCAGAGCACAGATACGCAGTATTTT	CASSPRGQSTDTQYF
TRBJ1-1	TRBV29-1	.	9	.	TGCAGCGTTGCGAAGGAGGCTTTCTTT	CSVAKEAFF
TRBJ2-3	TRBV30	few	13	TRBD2	TGTGCCTGGACTAGCGGGAACACAGATACGCAGTATTTT	CAWTSGNTDTQYF
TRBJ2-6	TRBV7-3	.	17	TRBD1	TGTGCCAGCAGCTTAAGAGGGACAGCCCTCGGGGCCAACGTCCTGACTTTC	CASSLRGTALGANVLTF
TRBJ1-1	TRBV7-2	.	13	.	TGTGCCAGCAGCACCGGGAGGGTCACTGAAGCTTTCTTT	CASSTGRVTEAFF
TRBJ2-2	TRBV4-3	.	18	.	TGCGCCAGCAGCCAAGACGTCCCGGGACAAGCGAACACCGGGGAGCTGTTTTTT	CASSQDVPGQANTGELFF
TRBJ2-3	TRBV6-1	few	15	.	TGTGCCAGCAGTGTGGGTAGGGCCGGCACAGATACGCAGTATTTT	CASSVGRAGTDTQYF
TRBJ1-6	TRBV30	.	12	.	TGTGCCGGGAGGACAACTAATTCACCCCTCCACTTT	CAGRTTNSPLHF
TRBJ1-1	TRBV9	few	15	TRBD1	TGTGCCAGCAGCGTCCTGGGACAGGGGAACACTGAAGCTTTCTTT	CASSVLGQGNTEAFF
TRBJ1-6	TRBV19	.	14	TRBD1	TGTGCCAGTACCCCGGGACAGAATCATTCACCCCTCCACTTT	CASTPGQNHSPLHF
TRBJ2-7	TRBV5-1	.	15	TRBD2	TGCGCCAGCAGCCCTAGCGGGGGGCCCGGCTACGAGCAGTACTTC	CASSPSGGPGYEQYF
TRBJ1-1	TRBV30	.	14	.	TGTGCCTGGAGAGGGATGGCATCGGGCACTGAAGCTTTCTTT	CAWRGMASGTEAFF
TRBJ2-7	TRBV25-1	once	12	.	TGTGCCAGCAGTCCACACGCAAACGAGCAGTACTTC	CASSPHANEQYF
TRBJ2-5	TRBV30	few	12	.	TGTGCCTGGAGCCAGGGTAGGAAGACCCAGTACTTC	CAWSQGRKTQYF
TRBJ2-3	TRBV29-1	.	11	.	TGCAGCGTTGCTTTCTCAGATACGCAGTATTTT	CSVAFSDTQYF
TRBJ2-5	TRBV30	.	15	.	TGTGCCTGGGGGCGCGGGACAGTTTCTCAAGAGACCCAGTACTTC	CAWGRGTVSQETQYF
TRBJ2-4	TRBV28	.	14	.	TGTGCCAGCAGTACGGGTGAGGCCAAAAACATTCAGTACTTC	CASSTGEAKNIQYF
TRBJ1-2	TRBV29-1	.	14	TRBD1	TGCAGCGTACAATCGACAGGGGGCGCCTATGGCTACACCTTC	CSVQSTGGAYGYTF
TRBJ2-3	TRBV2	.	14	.	TGTGCCAGCAGTGTCGGGCGACGCACAGATACGCAGTATTTT	CASSVGRRTDTQYF
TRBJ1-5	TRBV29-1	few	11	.	TGCAGCGTTGGGGGAGATCAGCCCCAGCATTTT	CSVGGDQPQHF